A single sample gave rise to the 20 T cell receptor beta chains below, sequenced in a study of vaccination and CD4 T cells after COVID-19. Their antigen targets remain unknown. Described treatment: approximately 9-day PBMC culture with coronavirus spike peptide pools or control peptides (ViraFEST assay). CD4+ T-cell collection from the unexposed donor predated the COVID-19 pandemic (2011-2018). CD4+ T cells that had been cultured provided DNA sequenced with the Oncomine TCR Beta short-read assay. Genomic DNA was drawn out of CD4+ T cells grown in culture. TCRdb re-analysed the PCR reads in MiXCR, keeping a single row per CDR3 protein. Of 10,000 or so distinct CDR3 sequences listed, roughly 34% are singletons. Sample: CD4+ T cells from blood, cultured in vitro. All receptors come from a human donor in good health.

The J gene is TRBJ1-1, the V gene TRBV25-1, with D uncertain. The CDR3 covers 12 residues. The germline gives CDR1 MGHDK, CDR2 SYGVNS. V was shortened by 5 bases and J by 1 base, with 5 bases between the two germline ends. CDR3 sequence (DNA): TGTGCCAGCAGTAGCACGAACACTGAAGCTTTCTTT. It codes for CASSSTNTEAFF.

The CDR3 loop is CASSEHRGGNQPQHF. The CDR3 coding sequence is TGTGCCAGTAGTGAGCACAGGGGTGGCAATCAGCCCCAGCATTTT. This rearrangement joins TRBV19 to TRBJ1-5; 7 nucleotides agree with TRBD1. This CDR3 is built from 15 residues. Losses at the gene ends were 5 bases for V and 2 bases for J; bases not matched to a gene: 6. Germline V lookup: CDR1 LNHDA, CDR2 SQIVND (reference sequence).

The genes are TRBV5-4 and TRBJ1-2; 7 positions match TRBD1. This CDR3 region has 17 residues. Germline V gene lookup returns CDR1 SGHNT and CDR2 YYREEE (reference sequence). Losses at the gene ends were 0 bases for V and 0 bases for J; bases not matched to a gene: 8. CDR3 DNA sequence: TGTGCCAGCAGCTTGGATTGGACAGGAAAAACTAACTATGGCTACACCTTC. Amino acid sequence: CASSLDWTGKTNYGYTF.

This clonotype turned up a few times. The chain links TRBV28 to TRBJ2-7, with 8 positions matching TRBD1. The germline gives CDR1 MDHEN, CDR2 SYDVKM. After removal of 5 bases from V and 0 bases from J, the junction contained 3 bases not matched to a gene. This CDR3 region has 14 residues. The CDR3 region is CASSTTGGSYEQYF. The CDR3 DNA follows: TGTGCCAGCAGTACCACAGGGGGCTCCTACGAGCAGTACTTC.

V usage is TRBV27 and J usage is TRBJ1-3, with TRBD1 as a possible D gene (6 bases). Germline lookup yields CDR1 MNHEY and CDR2 SMNVEV (reference sequence). CDR3 size: 16 residues. The ends were cut back, 5 bases at V and 0 bases at J, with 14 bases in the middle. The CDR3 loop is CASSPTRTDSGNTIYF. The DNA for the CDR3 is TGTGCCAGCAGTCCGACTCGGACAGACTCTGGAAACACCATATATTTT.

This clonotype has a handful of counts. This chain's CDR3 is CASSFRDRGYEQYF. DNA for the CDR3: TGCGCCAGCAGCTTCCGGGACAGGGGTTACGAGCAGTACTTC. The V call is TRBV4-1, the J call TRBJ2-7; 10 bases align to TRBD1. Germline loops: CDR1 MGHRA, CDR2 YSYEKL. With 5 bases clipped from V and 4 bases from J, the junction kept 5 bases outside the gene matches. The CDR3 is made up of 14 amino acids.

CDR3 sequence (DNA): TGTGCCAGCAGCTCTCTTAGCGGGAGGGGCTACAATGAGCAGTTCTTC. It specifies CASSSLSGRGYNEQFF. The V call is TRBV6-2 or TRBV6-3, the J call TRBJ2-1; 11 bases align to TRBD2. After removal of 6 bases from V and 3 bases from J, the junction contained 7 bases not matched to a gene. The CDR3 runs to 16 residues. Germline V gene sequence: CDR1 MNHEY, CDR2 SVGEGT.

Notes on this clonotype: A junction boundary mismatches the germline segment, possibly from a read error. This sequence joins TRBV6-2 or TRBV6-3 and TRBJ1-2; weak D call: TRBD1 (6 bases). The CDR3 spans 13 residues. The germline CDR1 and CDR2 sequences are MNHEY and SVGEGT. This CDR3 is CASRNRDPYGHTF. The DNA for the CDR3 is TGTGCCAGCAGGAACAGGGACCCCTATGGCCACACCTTC.

The genes are TRBV11-2 and TRBJ2-7; 9 bases are shared with TRBD1. This CDR3 is 14 amino acids long. Trimming at V came to 3 bases and at J to 3 bases, leaving 3 bases not matched to a gene. Germline lookup yields CDR1 SGHAT and CDR2 FQNNGV. The CDR3 DNA reads TGTGCCAGCAGCTTCGGGACAGGGCACTACGAGCAGTACTTC. Encoded protein: CASSFGTGHYEQYF.

The V call is TRBV20-1, the J call TRBJ1-1, with D hard to call. CDR1 DFQATT and CDR2 SNEGSKA come from the germline V gene (reference sequence). V was shortened by 6 bases and J by 8 bases, with 16 bases between the two germline ends. The CDR3 sequence is 12 residues long. The CDR3 reads CSATTYGAEAFF. Written as DNA, the CDR3 is TGCAGTGCCACTACCTACGGTGCAGAAGCTTTCTTT.

The V and J genes are TRBV6-5 and TRBJ2-6, with 9 bases that match TRBD1. The germline V gene has CDR1 MNHEY and CDR2 SVGAGI. The CDR3 extends over 16 amino acids. The V segment lost 4 bases and the J segment 2 bases; nucleotides outside the gene matches: 3. The CDR3 region is CASSSGTGTGANVLTF. CDR3 coding DNA: TGTGCCAGCAGTTCGGGGACAGGGACTGGGGCCAACGTCCTGACTTTC.

The chain carries TRBV27 and TRBJ1-3; D is unresolved. Trimming pared 5 bases from V and 0 bases from J, leaving 11 bases between. The CDR3 spans 15 residues. Germline V gene data show CDR1 as MNHEY and CDR2 as SMNVEV (reference sequence). CDR3 sequence (DNA): TGTGCCAGCAGTAAAAGACCGAACTCTGGAAACACCATATATTTT. This sequence encodes CASSKRPNSGNTIYF.

The rearrangement uses TRBV7-3 and TRBJ2-1, with D possibly matching TRBD2 (5 bases). The CDR3 has 17 amino acids. Deletions cut 2 bases from V and 2 bases from J, with 16 bases between. The germline CDR1 and CDR2 sequences are SGHTA and FQGTGA. The CDR3 spells CASSLGVGSATYNEQFF. In DNA form, the CDR3 reads TGTGCCAGCAGCTTAGGGGTTGGTAGCGCCACCTACAATGAGCAGTTCTTC.

This clonotype appeared a single time. The chain combines TRBV5-1 with TRBJ1-6; D unresolved. V lost 0 bases to trimming and J lost 7 bases, with 11 bases between them. The CDR3 is 15 amino acids. Germline V gives CDR1 SGHRS, CDR2 YFSETQ. CDR3 DNA sequence: TGCGCCAGCAGCTTGGGTGCGGGCCCCAATTCACCCCTCCACTTT. Translation gives CASSLGAGPNSPLHF.

This sequence joins TRBV11-3 and TRBJ2-1, with 8 bases aligning to TRBD1. The CDR3 is 15 residues long. V shed 5 bases and J 5 bases; nucleotides not matched to a gene: 8. Germline loops: CDR1 SGHNT, CDR2 YENEEA. The chain's CDR3 is CASSRRQGNDNEQFF. The CDR3 DNA reads as TGTGCCAGCAGCCGTCGACAGGGGAACGACAATGAGCAGTTCTTC. The entire variable domain, with the rest obtained from reference TRBV11-3 and TRBJ2-1, is as follows: EAGVVQSPRYKIIEKKQPVAFWCNPISGHNTLYWYLQNLGQGPELLIRYENEEAVDDSQLPKDRFSAERLKGVDSTLKIQPAELGDSAVYLCASSRRQGNDNEQFFGPGTRLTVL.

This sequence joins TRBV7-2 and TRBJ2-2; TRBD2 might be the D (5 bases). The V and J ends lost 1 base and 1 base respectively, with 7 bases between them. Germline loops: CDR1 SGHTA, CDR2 FQGNSA. The CDR3 has 15 residues. The CDR3 DNA follows: TGTGCCAGCAGCTTAGGACGGGGGAACACCGGGGAGCTGTTTTTT. This gives the protein CASSLGRGNTGELFF.

This chain joins TRBV28 and TRBJ1-5, with D possibly TRBD1 on 5 matching bases. Trimming removed 7 bases from V and 4 bases from J, with 11 bases in between. Germline V gives CDR1 MDHEN, CDR2 SYDVKM. The CDR3 loop spans 13 amino acids. CDR3 in amino acids: CASKTWGNQPQHF. The CDR3 nucleotides read TGTGCCAGCAAGACTTGGGGGAATCAGCCCCAGCATTTT.

The chain carries TRBV28 and TRBJ1-5; perhaps TRBD1 as D (5 bases). V lost 6 bases and J 5 bases, leaving 20 bases between the germline ends. The CDR3 totals 16 residues. Germline V lookup: CDR1 MDHEN, CDR2 SYDVKM. Here the CDR3 DNA reads TGTGCCAGCAGCGGGGGGAGCACGTACTTCGATCAGCCCCAGCATTTT. Translation gives CASSGGSTYFDQPQHF.

This clonotype was seen a few times. The rearrangement joins TRBV19 to TRBJ1-5; TRBD1 is a possible D gene (6 bases). Germline lookup yields CDR1 LNHDA and CDR2 SQIVND (reference sequence). The ends were cut back, 7 bases at V and 4 bases at J, with 14 bases in the middle. The CDR3 runs to 14 residues. The CDR3 loop is CASTSGALNQPQHF. The CDR3 coding sequence is TGTGCCAGTACATCAGGGGCCCTGAATCAGCCCCAGCATTTT.

This clonotype was observed a handful of times. V is TRBV2 and J is TRBJ2-5; 10 positions agree with TRBD2. CDR1 is SNHLY and CDR2 is FYNNEI in the germline V gene. V was clipped by 6 bases and J by 2 bases; unmatched bases: 0. The CDR3 spans 13 residues. The CDR3 DNA follows: TGTGCCAGCAGACTAGCGGGGCAAGAGACCCAGTACTTC. It specifies CASRLAGQETQYF.